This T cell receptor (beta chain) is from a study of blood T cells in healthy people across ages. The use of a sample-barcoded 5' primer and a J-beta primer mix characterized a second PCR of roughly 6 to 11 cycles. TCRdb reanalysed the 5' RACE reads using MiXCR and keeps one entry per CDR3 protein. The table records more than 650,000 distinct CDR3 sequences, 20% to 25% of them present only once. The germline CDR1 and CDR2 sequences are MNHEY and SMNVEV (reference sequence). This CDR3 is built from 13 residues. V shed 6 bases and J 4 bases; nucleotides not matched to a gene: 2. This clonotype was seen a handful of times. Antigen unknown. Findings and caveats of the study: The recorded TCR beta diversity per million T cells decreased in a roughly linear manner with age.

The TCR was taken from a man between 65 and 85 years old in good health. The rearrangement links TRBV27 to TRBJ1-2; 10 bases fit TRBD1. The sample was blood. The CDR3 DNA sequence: TGTGCCAGCAGACGGGACAGGGGCTATGGCTACACCTTC. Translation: CASRRDRGYGYTF.